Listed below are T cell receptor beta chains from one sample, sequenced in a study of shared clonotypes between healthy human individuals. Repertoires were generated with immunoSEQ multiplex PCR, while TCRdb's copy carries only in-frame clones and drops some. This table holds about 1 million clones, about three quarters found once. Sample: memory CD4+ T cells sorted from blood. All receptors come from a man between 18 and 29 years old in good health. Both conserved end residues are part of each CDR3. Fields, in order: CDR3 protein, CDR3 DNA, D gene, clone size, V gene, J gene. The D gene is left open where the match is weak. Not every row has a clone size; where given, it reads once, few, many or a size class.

CDR3aa: CSVVDRGGQPQHF
CDR3nt: TGCAGCGTTGTGGACAGGGGTGGCCAGCCCCAGCATTTT
d_gene: TRBD1
abundance: once
v_gene: TRBV29-1
j_gene: TRBJ1-5

CDR3aa: CASSRDRELHTGELFF
CDR3nt: TGTGCCAGCAGCCGAGACAGGGAATTACACACCGGGGAGCTGTTTTTT
d_gene: TRBD1
abundance: .
v_gene: TRBV6-6
j_gene: TRBJ2-2

CDR3aa: CASRLAGGNTDTQYF
CDR3nt: TGTGCCAGCCGGCTAGCGGGAGGTAACACAGATACGCAGTATTTT
d_gene: TRBD2
abundance: .
v_gene: TRBV2
j_gene: TRBJ2-3

CDR3aa: CASHASGITDTQYF
CDR3nt: TGCGCCAGCCATGCTAGCGGGATCACAGATACGCAGTATTTT
d_gene: TRBD2
abundance: .
v_gene: TRBV5-1
j_gene: TRBJ2-3

CDR3aa: CASSPRMQETQYF
CDR3nt: TGTGCTAGCAGCCCTAGAATGCAAGAGACCCAGTACTTC
d_gene: .
abundance: .
v_gene: TRBV7-7
j_gene: TRBJ2-5

CDR3aa: CASSKISREFYEQYF
CDR3nt: TGTGCCAGCAGCAAAATTTCTAGGGAGTTCTACGAGCAGTACTTC
d_gene: .
abundance: .
v_gene: TRBV21-1
j_gene: TRBJ2-7

CDR3aa: CASSRSTASEAPLHF
CDR3nt: TGCGCCAGCAGCAGATCGACGGCGAGCGAGGCACCCCTCCACTTT
d_gene: .
abundance: .
v_gene: TRBV5-1
j_gene: TRBJ1-6

CDR3aa: CASSHGTATYGYTF
CDR3nt: TGTGCCAGCAGCCACGGGACAGCCACCTATGGCTACACCTTC
d_gene: TRBD1
abundance: .
v_gene: TRBV28
j_gene: TRBJ1-2

CDR3aa: CASSLGQANTDTQYF
CDR3nt: TGTGCCAGCAGCCTCGGACAGGCGAACACAGATACGCAGTATTTT
d_gene: TRBD1
abundance: .
v_gene: TRBV4-2
j_gene: TRBJ2-3

CDR3aa: CASSSTSMNTEAFF
CDR3nt: TGTGCCAGCAGTTCGACATCAATGAACACTGAAGCTTTCTTT
d_gene: .
abundance: few
v_gene: TRBV6-6
j_gene: TRBJ1-1

CDR3aa: CASRGNTGELFF
CDR3nt: TGCGCCAGCAGAGGAAACACCGGGGAGCTGTTTTTT
d_gene: .
abundance: .
v_gene: TRBV5-1
j_gene: TRBJ2-2

CDR3aa: CASSIGDSSKNIQYF
CDR3nt: TGTGCCAGTAGTATCGGGGACAGCTCCAAAAACATTCAGTACTTC
d_gene: TRBD1
abundance: many
v_gene: TRBV19
j_gene: TRBJ2-4

CDR3aa: CASMGRYEQYF
CDR3nt: TGTGCCAGCATGGGCCGCTACGAGCAGTACTTC
d_gene: .
abundance: .
v_gene: TRBV6-6
j_gene: TRBJ2-7

CDR3aa: CASSLVVGGRGYTF
CDR3nt: TGTGCCAGCAGCTTGGTGGTAGGGGGACGAGGCTACACCTTC
d_gene: .
abundance: .
v_gene: TRBV5-6
j_gene: TRBJ1-2

CDR3aa: CSAGRAGEAFF
CDR3nt: TGCAGTGCCGGACGGGCAGGAGAAGCTTTCTTT
d_gene: .
abundance: .
v_gene: TRBV20-1
j_gene: TRBJ1-1

CDR3aa: CAWGVQGPIGYTF
CDR3nt: TGTGCCTGGGGTGTACAGGGGCCGATTGGCTACACCTTC
d_gene: TRBD1
abundance: .
v_gene: TRBV30
j_gene: TRBJ1-2

CDR3aa: CSVGRQNTEAFF
CDR3nt: TGCAGCGTTGGTAGACAGAACACTGAAGCTTTCTTT
d_gene: .
abundance: .
v_gene: TRBV29-1
j_gene: TRBJ1-1

CDR3aa: CASSVSQGRDYEQYF
CDR3nt: TGTGCCAGCAGCGTATCCCAGGGCAGGGACTACGAGCAGTACTTC
d_gene: .
abundance: .
v_gene: TRBV9
j_gene: TRBJ2-7

CDR3aa: CASSPVRGGNQPQHF
CDR3nt: TGTGCCAGCAGCCCGGTCCGCGGTGGCAATCAGCCCCAGCATTTT
d_gene: .
abundance: .
v_gene: TRBV28
j_gene: TRBJ1-5

CDR3aa: CASRDSWGYEQYF
CDR3nt: TGTGCCAGCAGAGATTCCTGGGGCTACGAGCAGTACTTC
d_gene: .
abundance: .
v_gene: TRBV27
j_gene: TRBJ2-7

CDR3aa: CAFATESSYNSPLHF
CDR3nt: TGTGCCTTCGCGACAGAGAGCTCCTATAATTCACCCCTCCACTTT
d_gene: .
abundance: .
v_gene: TRBV30
j_gene: TRBJ1-6

CDR3aa: CAITAGPSYNEQFF
CDR3nt: TGTGCCATCACGGCGGGGCCCTCCTACAATGAGCAGTTCTTC
d_gene: .
abundance: .
v_gene: TRBV10-3
j_gene: TRBJ2-1

CDR3aa: CASSLGGETTDTQYF
CDR3nt: TGCGCCAGCAGCTTGGGAGGCGAGACTACAGATACGCAGTATTTT
d_gene: .
abundance: .
v_gene: TRBV5-1
j_gene: TRBJ2-3

CDR3aa: CASPSTSGDSDTQYF
CDR3nt: TGTGCCAGCCCAAGTACTAGCGGGGATTCAGATACGCAGTATTTT
d_gene: TRBD2
abundance: many
v_gene: TRBV27
j_gene: TRBJ2-3

CDR3aa: CASSRGGGRYEQYF
CDR3nt: TGTGCCAGCAGCCGGGGAGGGGGGAGGTACGAGCAGTACTTC
d_gene: .
abundance: .
v_gene: TRBV7-9
j_gene: TRBJ2-7

CDR3aa: CAWSQGQVEAFF
CDR3nt: TGTGCCTGGAGTCAGGGGCAGGTTGAAGCTTTCTTT
d_gene: .
abundance: .
v_gene: TRBV30
j_gene: TRBJ1-1

CDR3aa: CASSRIGTSADTQYF
CDR3nt: TGTGCCAGCAGCCGAATCGGGACTAGCGCAGATACGCAGTATTTT
d_gene: TRBD2
abundance: .
v_gene: TRBV7-2
j_gene: TRBJ2-3

CDR3aa: CASSLLQGYEAFF
CDR3nt: TGTGCCAGCAGCTTATTACAGGGGTATGAAGCTTTCTTT
d_gene: TRBD1
abundance: .
v_gene: TRBV13
j_gene: TRBJ1-1

CDR3aa: CASLGSGVTGELFF
CDR3nt: TGTGCCAGCTTGGGGTCCGGGGTCACCGGGGAGCTGTTTTTT
d_gene: .
abundance: .
v_gene: TRBV2
j_gene: TRBJ2-2

CDR3aa: CASSVNGQDRTYEQYF
CDR3nt: TGTGCCAGTAGTGTAAACGGCCAGGATAGGACCTACGAGCAGTACTTC
d_gene: .
abundance: .
v_gene: TRBV19
j_gene: TRBJ2-7

CDR3aa: CASSLGGYEQYF
CDR3nt: TGCGCCAGCAGCTTGGGAGGCTACGAGCAGTACTTC
d_gene: .
abundance: .
v_gene: TRBV5-1
j_gene: TRBJ2-7

CDR3aa: CASSPPVNRGSQETQYF
CDR3nt: TGTGCCAGCTCACCACCGGTGAACAGGGGGAGTCAAGAGACCCAGTACTTC
d_gene: TRBD1
abundance: .
v_gene: TRBV18
j_gene: TRBJ2-5

CDR3aa: CATSGRQGALSEQYF
CDR3nt: TGTGCCACCAGCGGCAGACAGGGGGCTTTAAGCGAGCAGTACTTC
d_gene: TRBD1
abundance: .
v_gene: TRBV15
j_gene: TRBJ2-7

CDR3aa: CASSTQGALYGYTF
CDR3nt: TGTGCCAGCAGTACCCAGGGGGCCCTCTATGGCTACACCTTC
d_gene: TRBD1
abundance: .
v_gene: TRBV6-6
j_gene: TRBJ1-2

CDR3aa: CASSFWDRVEKLFF
CDR3nt: TGTGCCAGCAGCTTTTGGGACAGGGTTGAAAAACTGTTTTTT
d_gene: TRBD1
abundance: .
v_gene: TRBV5-6
j_gene: TRBJ1-4

CDR3aa: CASMGPPGGWDYEQYF
CDR3nt: TGTGCCAGCATGGGGCCCCCAGGGGGCTGGGACTACGAGCAGTACTTC
d_gene: TRBD1
abundance: .
v_gene: TRBV7-2
j_gene: TRBJ2-7

CDR3aa: CASSWTSGGAYEQYF
CDR3nt: TGTGCCAGCAGCTGGACTAGCGGGGGGGCCTACGAGCAGTACTTC
d_gene: TRBD2
abundance: .
v_gene: TRBV27
j_gene: TRBJ2-7

CDR3aa: CASSLGLDRVRGNTIYF
CDR3nt: TGTGCCAGCAGCCTGGGCCTGGACAGGGTTAGAGGAAACACCATATATTTT
d_gene: TRBD1
abundance: .
v_gene: TRBV5-6
j_gene: TRBJ1-3

CDR3aa: CASSFTGTQYF
CDR3nt: TGTGCCAGCAGCTTCACCGGGACCCAGTACTTC
d_gene: .
abundance: .
v_gene: TRBV7-2
j_gene: TRBJ2-5

CDR3aa: CSASQGLDQPQHF
CDR3nt: TGCAGCGCTTCCCAGGGGCTCGACCAGCCCCAGCATTTT
d_gene: .
abundance: .
v_gene: TRBV29-1
j_gene: TRBJ1-5

CDR3aa: CASSLQRNFPSTDTQYF
CDR3nt: TGTGCCAGCAGCCTCCAACGCAATTTCCCTAGCACAGATACGCAGTATTTT
d_gene: .
abundance: .
v_gene: TRBV5-4
j_gene: TRBJ2-3

CDR3aa: CASERQSTGELFF
CDR3nt: TGTGCCAGCGAGAGACAGAGCACCGGGGAGCTGTTTTTT
d_gene: .
abundance: many
v_gene: TRBV25-1
j_gene: TRBJ2-2

CDR3aa: CATSRVYQGSYEQYF
CDR3nt: TGTGCCACCAGCAGAGTCTACCAGGGATCCTACGAGCAGTACTTC
d_gene: .
abundance: few
v_gene: TRBV15
j_gene: TRBJ2-7

CDR3aa: CASRSLRVSEAFF
CDR3nt: TGTGCCAGCCGATCTTTGCGTGTCTCTGAAGCTTTCTTT
d_gene: .
abundance: .
v_gene: TRBV7-2
j_gene: TRBJ1-1

CDR3aa: CASSQQALNSPLHF
CDR3nt: TGTGCCAGCAGCCAACAGGCTCTTAATTCACCCCTCCACTTT
d_gene: .
abundance: .
v_gene: TRBV7-6
j_gene: TRBJ1-6

CDR3aa: CASSLRLESGRNTEAFF
CDR3nt: TGTGCCAGCAGCTTGAGGTTGGAATCAGGGAGGAACACTGAAGCTTTCTTT
d_gene: .
abundance: .
v_gene: TRBV7-2
j_gene: TRBJ1-1

CDR3aa: CASSPRGPRNTEAFF
CDR3nt: TGTGCCAGCAGCCCCAGGGGTCCGAGGAACACTGAAGCTTTCTTT
d_gene: .
abundance: .
v_gene: TRBV7-2
j_gene: TRBJ1-1

CDR3aa: CASRGNGATTGELFF
CDR3nt: TGTGCCAGCAGGGGGAATGGAGCTACCACCGGGGAGCTGTTTTTT
d_gene: .
abundance: .
v_gene: TRBV14
j_gene: TRBJ2-2

CDR3aa: CASSGLAGGLDEQFF
CDR3nt: TGTGCCAGCAGTGGACTAGCGGGAGGGCTTGATGAGCAGTTCTTC
d_gene: TRBD2
abundance: .
v_gene: TRBV2
j_gene: TRBJ2-1

CDR3aa: CASSYSGQGNGNTIYF
CDR3nt: TGTGCCAGCAGTTACTCGGGACAGGGAAATGGAAACACCATATATTTT
d_gene: TRBD1
abundance: .
v_gene: TRBV6-6
j_gene: TRBJ1-3

CDR3aa: CASSLYAGSNQPQHF
CDR3nt: TGTGCCAGCAGCTTGTACGCAGGGTCCAATCAGCCCCAGCATTTT
d_gene: .
abundance: .
v_gene: TRBV7-2
j_gene: TRBJ1-5

CDR3aa: CASSEAGRLYF
CDR3nt: TGTGCCAGCAGTGAAGCGGGGCGTCTATATTTT
d_gene: TRBD2
abundance: .
v_gene: TRBV27
j_gene: TRBJ2-3

CDR3aa: CASGSRGAFNTEAFF
CDR3nt: TGTGCCAGCGGGTCTAGGGGCGCCTTTAACACTGAAGCTTTCTTT
d_gene: .
abundance: .
v_gene: TRBV27
j_gene: TRBJ1-1

CDR3aa: CASVKHGRADTEAFF
CDR3nt: TGTGCCAGCGTGAAACACGGACGGGCAGACACTGAAGCTTTCTTT
d_gene: .
abundance: .
v_gene: TRBV7-2
j_gene: TRBJ1-1